This T cell receptor beta chain appears in the sequencing data of a study of T cells in Graves' hyperthyroidism and ophthalmopathy. This clonotype was picked up many times. Out of approximately 10 ml of fresh peripheral blood came the PBMCs. TCR beta CDR3 sequences were amplified from RNA transcripts. TCR CDR3 regions were first amplified by RT-PCR with HTBI primers. TCRdb ran MiXCR on the multiplex PCR reads and lists one entry per CDR3 protein. The sample records about half a million distinct CDR3 sequences, under 25% being singletons. The sequence was obtained from a man younger than 35 with Graves' hyperthyroidism. Sample: blood.

The chain's CDR3 is CASRRTDIYGYTF. CDR3 DNA: TGTGCCAGCAGGAGGACGGATATCTATGGCTACACCTTC. The gene calls are TRBV6-1 and TRBJ1-2; D remains unclear. This CDR3 comprises 13 residues. V was pared by 6 bases and J by 4 bases, with 12 bases between. CDR1 MNHNS and CDR2 SASEGT come from the germline V gene.